This TCR beta chain was retrieved from a study of T cell responses to AZD1222 COVID-19 vaccine (dated by TCRdb to 2020 to 2022). Concerning the study at large: A total of under 250 trial participants underwent TCR sequencing, of whom 200 to 220 had received two doses of AZD1222 and approximately 26 had received two doses of the MenACWY control vaccine. Trial participants were enrolled by age into 18-55, 56-69 and 70-plus year subgroups, with approximately 160, 26 and 62 TCR-sequenced participants respectively. Overall study outcomes, separate from this receptor: Conclusions about previously exposed vaccinees were limited because only a handful of AZD1222 recipients were SARS-CoV-2 seropositive at baseline. In the small 56-69-year group, the increase in depth fell short of significance, most likely because of low power. Reportedly, almost half of the unique spike-specific TCRs recognized epitopes lying outside the regions that are mutated in the B.1.351 and B.1.1.7 variants. Most participants were white British and females outnumbered males, and the authors suggested that clonal diversity may have been underestimated. After two AZD1222 doses, spike-specific TCR breadth and depth were significantly higher than at day 0 and than in MenACWY recipients. Vaccine-associated CD4 TCRs spanned the whole spike protein, with dominant responses in regions 160-218 and 743-854. Because no day 14 peak-response samples were available, repertoires were characterized only after the peak T cell response.

A remark on this clone: Its antigen is still unknown. Base qualities are missing; no much larger clone stands one base away.

The CDR3 regions of human TCRbeta chains were analyzed by immunosequencing. In the original analysis: Repertoire TCRs were checked for matches against a reference library of SARS-CoV-2-specific TCRs that had been generated using the MIRA antigen-specificity platform. Breadth meant the fraction of unique TCRs that were SARS-CoV-2-associated, whereas depth meant the fraction of total T cells that were SARS-CoV-2-associated. Using the MIRA data, every spike-specific TCR was mapped to the spike region that the TCR reacted to and assigned to either a CD4 or a CD8 class. Log10-transformed breadth and depth values were compared by one-way ANOVA with Sidak's multiple comparisons tests. As stored in TCRdb, this immuneACCESS dataset retains in-frame rearrangements with V and J assigned. A fraction of the clones does not appear; measured against another copy, unresolved V genes explain less than half of the discrepancy, and the remainder lacks a known reason. The V and J calls and clone size are taken from that table; D and trimming were inferred from the DNA. The sample table holds about 73,000 clones, of which 89% were seen once. 9.3% of the sample goes to the ten largest clones.

The sample's time point label is to be understood as: about 28 days (+/-7) after the second vaccine dose. AZD1222 recipients with second doses at about 4 weeks or about 12 weeks were pooled, because spike-specific TCR depth and breadth did not differ between schedules. Samples from vaccinated people were obtained from the UK trials COV001 and COV002, which included a single-blind randomized controlled phase 2/3 trial of AZD1222 (ChAdOx1 nCoV-19) in healthy adults. For TCRbeta chain sequencing, PBMC samples were collected from trial participants at day 0 and at day 28 after the second dose. The CDR3, cysteine through phenylalanine, is 12 amino acids long. The read is trimmed to its CDR3 DNA, 36 bases read in frame from base 1. The germline V gene gives CDR1 as MDHEN and CDR2 as SYDVKM.

The receptor chain draws on TRBV28 and TRBJ2-7; the junction holds 9 bases that match TRBD1. Material: peripheral blood, obtained 28 days after the second AZD1222 dose. The source is an adult who received the AZD1222 COVID-19 vaccine. The DNA is as follows: TGTGCTAGTAACAGGGGGCTTTACGAGCAGTACTTC. Its translation reads: CASNRGLYEQYF.